Each of the 32 T cell receptor beta chains below was sequenced from the same sample in a study of shared clonotypes between healthy human individuals. The table came from immunoSEQ multiplex PCR; TCRdb's copy has only in-frame clones and leaves some out. This table holds around 1 million clones, less than 85% found once. The sample was memory CD4+ T cells sorted from blood. The sample's subset: CD45RA-negative fraction. The receptors shown here come from a man in his late teens or twenties in good health.

The chain recombines TRBV6-6 with TRBJ1-5; TRBD1 agrees at 9 bases. Germline CDR1 reads MNHNY; CDR2 reads SVGAGI (reference sequence). The CDR3 extends over 14 amino acids. V was clipped by 6 bases and J by 7 bases; unmatched bases: 7. The CDR3: CASRMTGGEQPQHF. In DNA, the CDR3 is TGTGCCAGCAGAATGACAGGGGGTGAACAGCCCCAGCATTTT.

V is TRBV4-1 and J is TRBJ2-2, with TRBD2 matching over 10 bases. Germline V gene sequence: CDR1 MGHRA, CDR2 YSYEKL. V shed 4 bases and J 6 bases; nucleotides not matched to a gene: 11. The CDR3 spans 17 residues. The CDR3 DNA is TGCGCCAGCAGCCGCCAGCTAGCGGGGGAGATGGCCGGGGAGCTGTTTTTT. This sequence encodes CASSRQLAGEMAGELFF.

This chain connects TRBV11-2 to TRBJ2-7; 10 nucleotides agree with TRBD2. CDR3 size: 15 residues. Looked up from germline, CDR1 is SGHAT and CDR2 is FQNNGV. The V gene end was trimmed by 5 bases and the J gene end by 6 bases; junction bases not matched to a gene: 10. CDR3 DNA sequence: TGTGCCAGCAGCCGCGGAATACTAGCGGGACGCGAGCAGTACTTC. The encoded protein is CASSRGILAGREQYF. The full variable domain, its missing parts supplied by reference TRBV11-2 and TRBJ2-7, is EAGVAQSPRYKIIEKRQSVAFWCNPISGHATLYWYQQILGQGPKLLIQFQNNGVVDDSQLPKDRFSAERLKGVDSTLKIQPAKLEDSAVYLCASSRGILAGREQYFGPGTRLTVT.

The rearrangement links TRBV10-3 to TRBJ2-3; D not certain. This CDR3 region has 13 residues. The ends were cut back, 4 bases at V and 0 bases at J, with 5 bases in the middle. Per germline, CDR1 ENHRY and CDR2 SYGVKD. The CDR3 sequence: CAISGYSTDTQYF. CDR3 in DNA: TGTGCCATCAGTGGATATAGCACAGATACGCAGTATTTT.

This clone appeared once. The rearrangement links TRBV11-2 to TRBJ1-1, with D unresolved. This CDR3 contains 16 residues. CDR1 is SGHAT, CDR2 FQNNGV, per germline. Trimming cost V 4 bases and J 0 bases, with 15 bases left between them. The CDR3 DNA sequence: TGTGCCAGCAGCTCTGCCCGTCGGGTTATGAACACTGAAGCTTTCTTT. Translated, it gives CASSSARRVMNTEAFF.

This clone was seen only a few times. The chain uses TRBV5-1 and TRBJ1-1; TRBD1 is a possible D gene (5 bases). Germline V gene lookup returns CDR1 SGHRS and CDR2 YFSETQ. Trimming pared 4 bases from V and 5 bases from J, leaving 12 bases between. The CDR3 is 13 residues long. This CDR3 reads CASSPDIRTEAFF. Here the CDR3 DNA reads TGCGCCAGCAGCCCGGACATACGGACTGAAGCTTTCTTT.

The chain carries TRBV18 and TRBJ1-1; D is uncertain. Germline V lookup: CDR1 KGHSH, CDR2 LQKENI. V shed 2 bases and J shed 3 bases, with 7 bases lying between them. The CDR3 covers 13 residues. The DNA for the CDR3 is TGTGCCAGCTCACCAAACCTCGACACTGAAGCTTTCTTT. This encodes CASSPNLDTEAFF.

In its sample, this clone was seen many times. V and J are TRBV5-3 and TRBJ2-3; D call uncertain. TRBV5-3 is an ORF, and what it does is uncertain. The CDR3 totals 16 residues. The V gene lost 1 base and the J gene lost 1 base, with 13 bases spanning the gap. This chain's CDR3 is CARSLRWRSRTDTQYF. CDR3 bases: TGTGCCAGAAGCTTGAGATGGCGGTCTCGCACAGATACGCAGTATTTT.

This clone was seen a handful of times. In DNA, the CDR3 is TGTGCCAGCAGCCCGACAGGTTCTAATGAAAAACTGTTTTTT. Its translation: CASSPTGSNEKLFF. The rearrangement joins TRBV5-5 to TRBJ1-4; a possible D gene is TRBD1 (6 bases). Germline CDR1 and CDR2: SGHKS and YYEKEE (reference sequence). Between the trimmed V and J ends, which lost 4 bases and 3 bases, there was a span of 10 bases. This CDR3 has 14 residues.

V is TRBV28 and J is TRBJ2-4; D gene uncertain. This CDR3 contains 13 residues. CDR1 is MDHEN and CDR2 is SYDVKM in the germline V gene. The germline V and J ends were trimmed by 7 bases and 3 bases, with 10 bases remaining between them. The chain's CDR3 is CASKGPFKNIQYF. DNA of the CDR3: TGTGCCAGCAAAGGGCCCTTCAAAAACATTCAGTACTTC.

V usage is TRBV19 and J usage is TRBJ2-1, with 8 bases fitting TRBD2. CDR3 length equals 15 residues. The germline V gene has CDR1 LNHDA and CDR2 SQIVND (reference sequence). V shed 5 bases and J 4 bases; nucleotides not matched to a gene: 7. The CDR3 coding sequence is TGTGCCAGTAGTCCACTAGCGGCGCCGTACAATGAGCAGTTCTTC. This codes for CASSPLAAPYNEQFF.

This clone was detected only a few times. The chain is built from TRBV4-1 and TRBJ1-6, with 10 bases matching TRBD1. Germline V gene lookup returns CDR1 MGHRA and CDR2 YSYEKL. Unmatched junction bases numbered 8, after V lost 4 bases and J lost 8 bases. The CDR3 contains 16 residues. The CDR3 region is CASSRETGGGYSPLHF. The CDR3 DNA follows: TGCGCCAGCAGCCGAGAGACAGGGGGCGGATATTCACCCCTCCACTTT.

CDR3 sequence: CASSMGLLGGSEQFF. CDR3 in DNA: TGTGCCAGTAGTATGGGGCTGCTCGGGGGGAGTGAGCAGTTCTTC. V and J are TRBV19 and TRBJ2-1; 7 bases match TRBD2. The CDR3 is made up of 15 amino acids. J was trimmed by 9 bases and V by 3 bases; bases with no gene match: 11. Germline values: CDR1 LNHDA, CDR2 SQIVND (reference sequence).

This clone was seen only once. CDR3 DNA: TGCGCCAGCACCTCTAGCGGGACTTCCTACGAGCAGTACTTC. It is translated as CASTSSGTSYEQYF. The chain uses TRBV5-1 and TRBJ2-7; 9 bases align to TRBD2. The CDR3 extends over 14 amino acids. Trimming at V came to 6 bases and at J to 1 base, leaving 5 bases not matched to a gene. CDR1 SGHRS and CDR2 YFSETQ come from the germline V gene.

The CDR3 region has the DNA TGTGCCAGCTCACCACCGAGGGGGCCGGGACAAATATACGAGCAGTACTTC. It encodes CASSPPRGPGQIYEQYF. The V call is TRBV18, the J call TRBJ2-7, with 7 bases aligning to TRBD1. The germline CDR1 and CDR2 sequences are KGHSH and LQKENI. This CDR3 is 17 amino acids long. The trim removed 0 bases at V and 4 bases at J, leaving 12 bases unmatched.

The chain is built from TRBV11-2 and TRBJ2-2; 8 nucleotides match TRBD2. The CDR3 is made up of 17 amino acids. With 5 bases clipped from V and 0 bases from J, the junction kept 8 bases outside the gene matches. The V gene's germline CDR1 is SGHAT and CDR2 FQNNGV. For the CDR3, the DNA is TGTGCCAGCAGCCCCGGGAGGGGAGACCCGAACACCGGGGAGCTGTTTTTT. Encoded protein: CASSPGRGDPNTGELFF.

As regards this clone: Different DNA sequences within this sample yield the same CDR3. V is TRBV11-2 and J is TRBJ2-7; D is unclear. With 1 base removed from V and 4 bases from J, the gap between germline ends came to 5 bases. CDR1 and CDR2 (germline): SGHAT, FQNNGV. The CDR3 runs to 12 residues. Here the CDR3 DNA reads TGTGCCAGCAGCTTAGGCGCGTACGAGCAGTACTTC. It specifies CASSLGAYEQYF.

This sequence joins TRBV10-3 and TRBJ2-2; possible D gene TRBD2, 5 bases. The germline gives CDR1 ENHRY, CDR2 SYGVKD. V lost 6 bases to trimming and J lost 6 bases, with 17 bases between them. The CDR3 is 15 residues long. The CDR3 loop is CAIRGLLVGSGELFF. CDR3 coding DNA: TGTGCCATCAGGGGATTACTAGTGGGGTCCGGGGAGCTGTTTTTT.

About this clone: One end of the junction varies from germline; a read error may be responsible. The V call is TRBV25-1, the J call TRBJ2-3; D is uncertain. This CDR3 spans 14 amino acids. Looked up from germline, CDR1 is MGHDK and CDR2 is SYGVNS. CDR3 coding DNA: TGTGCCAGCCGTGATGGGGATCGCACAGATACGCAGTATTTT. Protein sequence: CASRDGDRTDTQYF.

The chain has TRBV30 and TRBJ1-3, with D unclear. The CDR3 length is 13 residues. Trimming left V 5 bases short and J 1 base short, with 9 bases between. Germline V gives CDR1 GTSNPN, CDR2 SVGIG (reference sequence). The CDR3 is CAWDKGSGNTIYF. The CDR3 DNA sequence: TGTGCCTGGGACAAAGGGTCTGGAAACACCATATATTTT.

V and J are TRBV10-1 and TRBJ2-7, with D perhaps matching TRBD1 (7 bases). Trimming shortened V by 0 bases and J by 11 bases, and 14 bases separated the two germline ends. The germline CDR1 and CDR2 sequences are WNHNN and SYGVQD (reference sequence). This CDR3 comprises 13 residues. CDR3 bases: TGCGCCAGCAGTGAGTCGAGACAGGGCGGGGAGTACTTC. This translates into CASSESRQGGEYF.

The rearrangement joins TRBV5-6 to TRBJ2-1; TRBD2 matches 13 bases. V shed 0 bases, J shed 9 bases, and the junction held 6 bases outside the gene matches. The length of the CDR3 is 16 residues. Germline-derived CDR1 and CDR2 are SGHDT and YYEEEE. CDR3 protein: CASSLGLAGGSVEQFF. As DNA, the CDR3 is TGTGCCAGCAGCTTGGGACTAGCGGGAGGAAGTGTTGAGCAGTTCTTC.

The chain links TRBV9 to TRBJ1-1; no clear D. Between the trimmed V and J ends, which lost 0 bases and 5 bases, there was a span of 8 bases. Germline CDR1 reads SGDLS; CDR2 reads YYNGEE. This CDR3 region has 13 residues. Written as DNA, the CDR3 is TGTGCCAGCAGCGTAGCGGGCCAAACTGAAGCTTTCTTT. This encodes CASSVAGQTEAFF.

This clone was counted once. The V and J genes are TRBV18 and TRBJ1-2; maybe TRBD1 (5 bases). This CDR3 contains 15 residues. V lost 8 bases to trimming and J lost 4 bases, with 20 bases between them. Germline CDR1 reads KGHSH; CDR2 reads LQKENI. CDR3 amino acids: CASLPGRVRSYGYTF. CDR3 in DNA: TGTGCCAGCCTACCAGGCAGGGTTCGGAGCTATGGCTACACCTTC.

The chain uses TRBV19 and TRBJ1-3; D is unclear. CDR3 length equals 13 residues. With 4 bases removed from V and 0 bases from J, the gap between germline ends came to 4 bases. The germline V gene has CDR1 LNHDA and CDR2 SQIVND (reference sequence). The DNA of the CDR3 is TGTGCCAGTAGTACCGCCTCTGGAAACACCATATATTTT. Translation gives CASSTASGNTIYF.

The chain joins TRBV2 to TRBJ2-7, with D hard to call. The CDR3 totals 11 residues. Germline V gene data show CDR1 as SNHLY and CDR2 as FYNNEI. V dropped 1 base and J dropped 7 bases, with 5 bases sitting between them. CDR3 residues: CASSEVWEQYF. The CDR3 DNA reads TGTGCCAGCAGTGAAGTTTGGGAGCAGTACTTC.

This CDR3 is CASRGLAGYTGELFF. Here the CDR3 DNA reads TGTGCCAGCAGGGGACTAGCGGGGTACACCGGGGAGCTGTTTTTT. The chain combines TRBV2 with TRBJ2-2, with 13 bases aligning to TRBD2. Trimming cost V 6 bases and J 3 bases; bases outside gene matches: 1. Germline CDR1 is SNHLY and CDR2 is FYNNEI. The CDR3 runs 15 residues.

The V call is TRBV10-2, the J call TRBJ2-1, with D perhaps TRBD2 (5 bases). The V and J ends lost 10 bases and 7 bases respectively, with 23 bases between them. CDR1 and CDR2 from the germline V gene are WSHSY and SAAADI. This CDR3 contains 15 residues. CDR3 loop: CATRNGPQRGNEQFF. The CDR3 bases are TGCGCCACCAGAAACGGGCCCCAACGAGGGAATGAGCAGTTCTTC.

The chain couples TRBV6-1 to TRBJ1-2; unclear D gene. From germline, CDR1 is MNHNS and CDR2 SASEGT. The CDR3 consists of 14 residues. V was trimmed by 8 bases and J by 6 bases, leaving 19 bases between them. The CDR3 spells CASALRARNDGYTF. The CDR3 nucleotides are TGTGCCAGCGCGCTCCGGGCCCGGAACGATGGCTACACCTTC.

The genes are TRBV5-1 and TRBJ2-1, with D perhaps TRBD2 (6 bases). CDR1 SGHRS and CDR2 YFSETQ come from the germline V gene. This CDR3 is 15 amino acids long. With 1 base removed from V and 6 bases from J, the gap between germline ends came to 14 bases. The CDR3 here is CASSLRPGTFNEQFF. For the CDR3, the DNA is TGCGCCAGCAGCTTGCGTCCCGGGACTTTCAATGAGCAGTTCTTC.

This clone was detected ten times or more. The chain links TRBV28 to TRBJ1-4; TRBD1 agrees at 10 bases. CDR1 is MDHEN and CDR2 is SYDVKM in the germline V gene. Unmatched junction bases numbered 7, after V lost 7 bases and J lost 8 bases. The CDR3 consists of 14 residues. The CDR3 loop reads CASNPGQGREKLFF. For the CDR3, the DNA is TGTGCCAGCAATCCGGGACAGGGGAGGGAAAAACTGTTTTTT. Complete variable domain (other parts from reference TRBV28 and TRBJ1-4): DVKVTQSSRYLVKRTGEKVFLECVQDMDHENMFWYRQDPGLGLRLIYFSYDVKMKEKGDIPEGYSVSREKKERFSLILESASTNQTSMYLCASNPGQGREKLFFGSGTQLSVL.

V is TRBV29-1 and J is TRBJ2-4, with D perhaps assigned TRBD1 or TRBD2 (6 bases each). Germline CDR1 reads SQVTM; CDR2 reads ANQGSEA. V lost 4 bases, J lost 3 bases, and 10 bases lay in between. There are 13 residues in the CDR3. DNA of the CDR3: TGCAGCGTTGGAGGGGGGTTCAAAAACATTCAGTACTTC. As protein: CSVGGGFKNIQYF.